This is a list of T cell receptor beta chains from one sample in a study of control samples from healthy donors and cancer patients. The data were produced by immunoSEQ multiplex PCR, yet TCRdb's version contains in-frame clones alone and is incomplete. The sample records 88,000 or so clones, 90% to 95% being singletons. The sequenced sample consisted of blood. The source is a woman in her late teens or twenties in good health. CDR3s include the opening cysteine and the closing phenylalanine or tryptophan.

v_gene: TRBV4-2
j_gene: TRBJ2-2
CDR3aa: CASSQAWRSDTGELFF

v_gene: TRBV5-6
j_gene: TRBJ2-3
CDR3aa: CASSTEAVGVKHTDTQYF

v_gene: TRBV10-3
j_gene: TRBJ1-3
CDR3aa: CATNSQGLTGNTIYF

v_gene: TRBV3-1/TRBV3-2
j_gene: TRBJ2-7
CDR3aa: CASSPRTGGIEQYF

v_gene: TRBV7-9
j_gene: TRBJ1-1
CDR3aa: CASSQRGGTEAFF

v_gene: TRBV19
j_gene: TRBJ1-5
CDR3aa: CASTNITGAKSNQPQHF

v_gene: TRBV11-3
j_gene: TRBJ2-5
CDR3aa: CASSSRDRGETQYF

v_gene: TRBV7-2
j_gene: TRBJ2-5
CDR3aa: CASSPPPRLVGTQYF

v_gene: TRBV28
j_gene: TRBJ2-3
CDR3aa: CASRREGTDTQYF

v_gene: TRBV2
j_gene: TRBJ1-2
CDR3aa: CASSEQFYGYTF

v_gene: TRBV28
j_gene: TRBJ2-1
CDR3aa: CASSLLPVGSGKNNEQFF

v_gene: TRBV11-2
j_gene: TRBJ2-1
CDR3aa: CASSPSRGSYNEQFF

v_gene: TRBV7-9
j_gene: TRBJ2-1
CDR3aa: CASSLTDEQFF

v_gene: TRBV19
j_gene: TRBJ2-1
CDR3aa: CASSGRQAPYNEQFF

v_gene: TRBV28
j_gene: TRBJ2-7
CDR3aa: CASSSTGHDEQYF

v_gene: TRBV5-1
j_gene: TRBJ2-1
CDR3aa: CASSSTPGQGLREQFF

v_gene: TRBV7-9
j_gene: TRBJ2-7
CDR3aa: CASSQVASGVEQYF

v_gene: TRBV29-1
j_gene: TRBJ2-7
CDR3aa: CSVGGTYEQYF

v_gene: TRBV6-9
j_gene: TRBJ2-3
CDR3aa: CASTFSGTDTQYF

v_gene: TRBV6-1
j_gene: TRBJ2-3
CDR3aa: CASSDGGNTQYF

v_gene: TRBV27
j_gene: TRBJ2-7
CDR3aa: CASRPTGDRYEQYF

v_gene: TRBV7-2
j_gene: TRBJ2-3
CDR3aa: CAGSLLAQGTDTQYF

v_gene: TRBV5-1
j_gene: TRBJ2-3
CDR3aa: CASSLAKDTQYF

v_gene: TRBV28
j_gene: TRBJ1-2
CDR3aa: CASIDAGTGGNYGYTF

v_gene: TRBV7-2
j_gene: TRBJ2-1
CDR3aa: CASSSGTAGFNEQFF

v_gene: TRBV6-4
j_gene: TRBJ1-1
CDR3aa: CASRREINTEAFF

v_gene: TRBV27
j_gene: TRBJ2-1
CDR3aa: CASSRTGGYNEQFF

v_gene: TRBV19
j_gene: TRBJ2-1
CDR3aa: CASSGLAGFYNEQFF

v_gene: TRBV2
j_gene: TRBJ2-1
CDR3aa: CASSDWQGANNEQFF

v_gene: TRBV7-2
j_gene: TRBJ2-7
CDR3aa: CASSLGIGGGRAYEQYF

v_gene: TRBV7-3
j_gene: TRBJ2-7
CDR3aa: CASSPLGAGYDEQYF

v_gene: TRBV28
j_gene: TRBJ1-4
CDR3aa: CASSRDRGPPRDEKLFF

v_gene: TRBV24-1
j_gene: TRBJ2-7
CDR3aa: CATSGVGTGGLYEQYF

v_gene: TRBV29-1
j_gene: TRBJ2-1
CDR3aa: CSVGDSSYNEQFF

v_gene: TRBV18
j_gene: TRBJ1-2
CDR3aa: CASSPTGTGVNYGYTF

v_gene: TRBV10-1
j_gene: TRBJ1-6
CDR3aa: CANRRGTPPLHF

v_gene: TRBV7-2
j_gene: TRBJ2-3
CDR3aa: CASSLGAGLHQYF

v_gene: TRBV28
j_gene: TRBJ1-6
CDR3aa: CASWGRNSPLHF

v_gene: TRBV7-3
j_gene: TRBJ1-1
CDR3aa: CASIKTGGSLPEAFF

v_gene: TRBV4-1
j_gene: TRBJ1-3
CDR3aa: CASSQAVISGNTIYF

v_gene: TRBV9
j_gene: TRBJ2-7
CDR3aa: CASSPAPGTWDEQYF